Listed below are T cell receptor beta chains from one sample, sequenced in a study of blood T cell repertoires in COVID-19. The table came from immunoSEQ multiplex PCR; TCRdb's copy has only in-frame clones and leaves some out. The data contain fewer than 300,000 clones, 70% to 85% of them singletons. What was sequenced was peripheral blood. These receptors were taken from a human donor with COVID-19, enrolled during active disease. The donor label of this sample is uncertain. Each CDR3 is given with its conserved first and last residue. The D gene is left open where the match is weak. Clone size is stated in some rows and not others, as once, few, many or a class when expanded.

V gene	clone size	D gene	J gene	CDR3 DNA	CDR3 protein
TRBV19	few	NA	TRBJ1-2	TGTGCCAGTAGAGGACAGACCCACTATGGCTACACCTTC	CASRGQTHYGYTF
TRBV19	NA	TRBD1	TRBJ1-5	TGTGCCAGTACCGGGACAGGCAATAGCAATCAGCCCCAGCATTTT	CASTGTGNSNQPQHF
TRBV20-1	NA	NA	TRBJ2-7	TGCAGTGCTAGTCTTCCGAACAGAGCCTACGAGCAGTACTTC	CSASLPNRAYEQYF
TRBV19	NA	NA	TRBJ1-2	TGTGCCAGTAGTCCGGCGGACATCGGGGGAATCTATGGCTACACCTTC	CASSPADIGGIYGYTF
TRBV7-2	NA	NA	TRBJ1-1	TGTGCCAGCAGCCTCGAACAGGGAACTGAAGCTTTCTTT	CASSLEQGTEAFF
TRBV28	NA	TRBD2	TRBJ2-1	TGTGCCAGCACCCCTAGTAGCGGGCCGGGGAGCTCCTACAATGAGCAGTTCTTC	CASTPSSGPGSSYNEQFF
TRBV5-6	NA	TRBD2	TRBJ2-3	TGTGCCAGCAGCTTGGTGGGACTAGCGGGAGATGGGGGGACCGATACGCAGTATTTT	CASSLVGLAGDGGTDTQYF
TRBV5-6	NA	NA	TRBJ2-7	TGTGCCAGCAGCTTTATGGTAGACTACGAGCAGTACTTC	CASSFMVDYEQYF
TRBV21-1	NA	NA	TRBJ1-5	TGTGCCAGCGGGGAACAGGGACAGCCCCAGCATTTT	CASGEQGQPQHF
TRBV5-6	NA	TRBD2	TRBJ2-7	TGTGCCAGCAGCTTGGGGACTAGGAAGGCCGAGCAGTACTTC	CASSLGTRKAEQYF
TRBV2	NA	TRBD1	TRBJ2-4	TGTGCCAGCAGCGGTGACAGGGGGAAAAACATTCAGTACTTC	CASSGDRGKNIQYF
TRBV28	few	TRBD1	TRBJ1-2	TGTGCCAGCAGTTTGGGGTCGGGACAGGGGGTATATGGCTACACCTTC	CASSLGSGQGVYGYTF
TRBV4-1	NA	TRBD1	TRBJ1-1	TGCGCCAGCAGCCAAGAGGGACAGGGGAGGGGGAACACTGAAGCTTTCTTT	CASSQEGQGRGNTEAFF
TRBV19	NA	NA	TRBJ1-4	TGTGCCAGTAGTATTTCCGAAGGAGCGGACGAAAAACTGTTTTTT	CASSISEGADEKLFF
TRBV6-2/TRBV6-3	NA	NA	TRBJ1-1	TGTGCCAGCAGTTACTGGCGGGACGCTGAAGCTTTCTTT	CASSYWRDAEAFF
TRBV3-1/TRBV3-2	NA	TRBD2	TRBJ2-5	TGTGCCAGCAGCCGGCCTAGCGGGACCCAAGAGACCCAGTACTTC	CASSRPSGTQETQYF
TRBV7-7	NA	NA	TRBJ2-2	TGTGCTAGCAGCCTCTCCCGAGTCACCGGGGAGCTGTTTTTT	CASSLSRVTGELFF
TRBV10-3	NA	NA	TRBJ1-2	TGTGCCATCAGTGATACTACACGGGTCGATGGCTACACCTTC	CAISDTTRVDGYTF
TRBV27	NA	NA	TRBJ1-2	TGTGCCAGCAGTTTAGGGGTCGGGGGCTATGGCTACACCTTC	CASSLGVGGYGYTF
TRBV4-2	NA	TRBD2	TRBJ2-3	TGTGCCAGCACTCTAGCGGGAGCTGTTAGCACAGATACGCAGTATTTT	CASTLAGAVSTDTQYF
TRBV19	NA	NA	TRBJ2-7	TGTGCCAGTAGTCTGAACAGGGATGGGGAGCAGTACTTC	CASSLNRDGEQYF
TRBV11-2	NA	NA	TRBJ2-7	TGTGCCAGCAGCCTTCGGACATCAGCCTACGAGCAGTACTTC	CASSLRTSAYEQYF
TRBV15	NA	TRBD2	TRBJ2-7	TGTGCCACCGGGCTAGCGGGGTTCTACGAGCAGTACTTC	CATGLAGFYEQYF
TRBV28	NA	NA	TRBJ1-3	TGTGCCAGCAGGTCAACAGGGAGCTCTGGAAACACCATATATTTT	CASRSTGSSGNTIYF
TRBV27	NA	NA	TRBJ1-5	TGTGCCAGCAGCCCTCAGGGTAATCAGCCCCAGCATTTT	CASSPQGNQPQHF
TRBV5-5	NA	NA	TRBJ2-7	TGTGCCAGCAGCTTCCCCGTAATCCCCTACGAGCAGTACTTC	CASSFPVIPYEQYF
TRBV7-8	few	NA	TRBJ1-5	TGTGCCAGCAGCTTAGGTCGGGGAGGGGACCAAGGGCCCCAGCATTTT	CASSLGRGGDQGPQHF
TRBV11-2	NA	NA	TRBJ1-2	TGTGCCAGCAGCTTAGAGAACAGGGGCTACACCTTC	CASSLENRGYTF
TRBV19	NA	NA	TRBJ2-7	TGTGCCAGTAGTATGGAGGGTTTCTCCTACGAGCAGTACTTC	CASSMEGFSYEQYF
TRBV5-1	once	NA	TRBJ2-1	TGCGCCAGCAGCCCTAGGCTAGCCGATGAGCAGTTCTTC	CASSPRLADEQFF
TRBV30	NA	TRBD1	TRBJ2-7	TGTGCTGTAGCTTGGACAGGGTCCTACGAGCAGTACTTC	CAVAWTGSYEQYF
TRBV6-5	NA	NA	TRBJ1-2	TGTGCCAGCAGTCAAACGCGGGCGGCCCCTTATGGCTACACCTTC	CASSQTRAAPYGYTF
TRBV7-2	NA	TRBD1	TRBJ1-4	TGTGCCAGCAGCTTAGTGAGGGGGCTCGATGAAAAACTGTTTTTT	CASSLVRGLDEKLFF
TRBV19	NA	TRBD1	TRBJ2-3	TGTGCCAGTAGTATAGATGGGGGACAGGGGTATGCAGATACGCAGTATTTT	CASSIDGGQGYADTQYF
TRBV12-3/TRBV12-4	NA	TRBD1	TRBJ1-2	TGTGCCAGCAGTAGACAGGGGACCTATGGCTACACCTTC	CASSRQGTYGYTF
TRBV29-1	NA	NA	TRBJ2-2	TGCAGCGTTGAAGGGCAGGTAGGACAGCGAACAAGTGGGACCGGGGAGCTGTTTTTT	CSVEGQVGQRTSGTGELFF
TRBV10-2	NA	NA	TRBJ1-3	TGCGCCAGCCTCCAGGGCTTTGGAAACACCATATATTTT	CASLQGFGNTIYF
TRBV29-1	NA	TRBD1	TRBJ1-3	TGCAGCGTTGGGACAGGATCTGGAAACACCATATATTTT	CSVGTGSGNTIYF
TRBV9	NA	NA	TRBJ1-2	TGTGCCAGCAGCCCACCCCCCGGTTCAGGGTTTGGCATCTATGGCTACACCTTC	CASSPPPGSGFGIYGYTF
TRBV7-9	once	NA	TRBJ1-5	TGTGCCAGCAGCTTAGGGCAGGGTAATCAGCCCCAGCATTTT	CASSLGQGNQPQHF
TRBV9	once	NA	TRBJ2-1	TGTGCCAGCAGCGTAGCTGGCGGGGCAACGTACAATGAGCAGTTCTTC	CASSVAGGATYNEQFF